Shown below are 11 T cell receptor beta chains from a single sample sequenced in a study of T cells in localized non-small cell lung cancer (dated by TCRdb to the early 2020s). The protocol used for the library was the immunoSEQ multiplex PCR assay. Here the immuneACCESS table is served through TCRdb, limited to in-frame sequences with V and J called. Missing clones are a known gap in these copies; in checked studies unresolved V genes cover under half, and the rest lacks a known reason. This sample has 50,000 to 75,000 clones in its table, and approximately 90% of those were observed once. The top ten hold less than 25% of the sample. This sample comprised peripheral blood, obtained before any cancer treatment. The receptors stem from a man aged 35-75 years with stage I squamous cell lung carcinoma.

The chain recombines TRBV4-3 with TRBJ1-1; the D gene is possibly TRBD1 (5 bases). Germline loops: CDR1 LGHNA, CDR2 YSLEER. V shed 0 bases and J shed 7 bases, with 15 bases lying between them. There are 15 residues in the CDR3. The CDR3 DNA sequence: TGCGCCAGCAGCCAAGATAGTGAAGGGGTGGATGAAGCTTTCTTT. Protein product: CASSQDSEGVDEAFF.

The chain employs TRBV19 and TRBJ1-4; 9 bases are a match to TRBD1. The CDR3 has 16 amino acids. The V and J ends lost 2 bases and 5 bases, in that order; junction bases with no gene match: 6. Looked up from germline, CDR1 is LNHDA and CDR2 is SQIVND (reference sequence). CDR3 sequence: CASSIRTGTGNEKLFF. CDR3 coding DNA: TGTGCCAGTAGTATAAGGACCGGGACAGGGAATGAAAAACTGTTTTTT. The full variable domain, with the rest looked up from reference TRBV19 and TRBJ1-4, is DGGITQSPKYLFRKEGQNVTLSCEQNLNHDAMYWYRQDPGQGLRLIYYSQIVNDFQKGDIAEGYSVSREKKESFPLTVTSAQKNPTAFYLCASSIRTGTGNEKLFFGSGTQLSVL.

The V gene is TRBV6-5, the J gene TRBJ2-5; either TRBD1 or TRBD2 may fit D (5 bases each). The CDR3 runs to 15 residues. V dropped 2 bases and J dropped 2 bases, with 12 bases sitting between them. Per germline, CDR1 MNHEY and CDR2 SVGAGI. CDR3 bases: TGTGCCAGCAGTTACGAGGGGCACGAACAAGAGACCCAGTACTTC. This translates into CASSYEGHEQETQYF.

V and J are TRBV6-5 and TRBJ2-1; 11 bases are shared with TRBD2. Losses at the gene ends were 5 bases for V and 12 bases for J; bases not matched to a gene: 12. CDR3 length: 15 residues. Looked up from germline, CDR1 is MNHEY and CDR2 is SVGAGI. CDR3 sequence reads: CASSATGTSGSRQFF. In nucleotides, the CDR3 is TGTGCCAGCAGTGCTACCGGGACTAGCGGTTCACGGCAGTTCTTC.

The CDR3 here is CASSIWQENQPQHF. The DNA of the CDR3 is TGTGCCAGTAGTATCTGGCAGGAAAATCAGCCCCAGCATTTT. The J gene is TRBJ1-5, the V gene TRBV19; D is ambiguous. V was pared by 3 bases and J by 4 bases, with 10 bases between. The length of the CDR3 is 14 residues. Germline CDR1 is LNHDA and CDR2 is SQIVND (reference sequence).

The chain combines TRBV30 with TRBJ1-1, with TRBD1 matching over 8 bases. Looked up from germline, CDR1 is GTSNPN and CDR2 is SVGIG (reference sequence). This CDR3 spans 14 amino acids. V shed 0 bases and J 3 bases; nucleotides not matched to a gene: 3. The CDR3 bases are TGTGCCTGGAGTGTGACAGGGGCGGACACTGAAGCTTTCTTT. Its translation: CAWSVTGADTEAFF.

V is TRBV7-2 and J is TRBJ2-3; 11 nucleotides agree with TRBD2. With 5 bases clipped from V and 4 bases from J, the junction kept 11 bases outside the gene matches. The CDR3 covers 17 residues. Germline CDR1 is SGHTA and CDR2 is FQGNSA. This CDR3 is CASSLRLAGTLPDTQYF. The CDR3 DNA reads as TGTGCCAGCAGCCTTCGACTAGCGGGAACCCTCCCAGATACGCAGTATTTT.

V usage is TRBV28 and J usage is TRBJ2-1, with D maybe TRBD2 (6 bases). The V gene lost 2 bases and the J gene lost 9 bases, with 11 bases spanning the gap. This CDR3 comprises 13 residues. Germline V gene lookup returns CDR1 MDHEN and CDR2 SYDVKM. The CDR3, as DNA: TGTGCCAGCAGTTTAGGCGGGACGGGTGAGCAGTTCTTC. Residues: CASSLGGTGEQFF.

CDR3 in amino acids: CASGATKDLEAFF. CDR3 in DNA: TGTGCCAGTGGGGCTACGAAGGACCTTGAAGCTTTCTTT. V is TRBV19 and J is TRBJ1-1, with a tentative D call TRBD1 (5 bases). Germline-derived CDR1 and CDR2 are LNHDA and SQIVND (reference sequence). V was cut by 8 bases and J by 7 bases, with 17 bases left in between. The CDR3 has 13 amino acids.

The chain recombines TRBV7-8 with TRBJ2-3, with D unresolved. Trimming shortened V by 0 bases and J by 3 bases, and 13 bases separated the two germline ends. CDR3 size: 16 residues. Germline CDR1 reads SGHVS; CDR2 reads FQNEAQ. CDR3 nucleotide sequence: TGTGCCAGCAGCTTAGCGCGTACCCGATCTACAGATACGCAGTATTTT. It is translated as CASSLARTRSTDTQYF.

This chain joins TRBV6-1 and TRBJ2-1; D unresolved. The germline V gene encodes CDR1 MNHNS and CDR2 SASEGT. V shed 6 bases and J shed 2 bases, with 11 bases lying between them. This CDR3 has 14 amino acids. Here the CDR3 DNA reads TGTGCCAGCAGCGCGACAAAGGCCTACAATGAGCAGTTCTTC. It specifies CASSATKAYNEQFF.